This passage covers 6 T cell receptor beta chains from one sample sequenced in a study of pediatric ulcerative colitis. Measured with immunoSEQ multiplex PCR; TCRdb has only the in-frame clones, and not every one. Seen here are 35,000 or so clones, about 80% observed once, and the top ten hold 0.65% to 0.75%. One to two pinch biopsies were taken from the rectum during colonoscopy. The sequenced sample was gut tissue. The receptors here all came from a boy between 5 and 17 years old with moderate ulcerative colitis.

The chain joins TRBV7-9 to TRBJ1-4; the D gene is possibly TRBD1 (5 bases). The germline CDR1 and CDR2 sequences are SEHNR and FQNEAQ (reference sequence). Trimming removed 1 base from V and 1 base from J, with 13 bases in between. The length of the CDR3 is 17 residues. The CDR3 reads CASSLVAGHGTNEKLFF. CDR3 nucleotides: TGTGCCAGCAGCTTAGTAGCAGGGCACGGAACTAATGAAAAACTGTTTTTT. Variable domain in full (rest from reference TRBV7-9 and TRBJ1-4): DTGVSQNPRHKITKRGQNVTFRCDPISEHNRLYWYRQTLGQGPEFLTYFQNEAQLEKSRLLSDRFSAERPKGSFSTLEIQRTEQGDSAMYLCASSLVAGHGTNEKLFFGSGTQLSVL.

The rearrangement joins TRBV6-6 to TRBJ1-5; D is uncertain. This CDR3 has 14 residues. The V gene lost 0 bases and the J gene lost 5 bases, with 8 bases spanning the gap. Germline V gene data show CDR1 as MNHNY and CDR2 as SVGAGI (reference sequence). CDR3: CASSYSGRHQPQHF. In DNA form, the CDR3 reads TGTGCCAGCAGTTACTCAGGGAGGCATCAGCCCCAGCATTTT.

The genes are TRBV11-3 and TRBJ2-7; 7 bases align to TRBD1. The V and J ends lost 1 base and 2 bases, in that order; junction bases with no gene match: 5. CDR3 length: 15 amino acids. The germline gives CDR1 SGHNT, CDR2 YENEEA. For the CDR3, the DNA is TGTGCCAGCAGCTTAGTAGGGACAGTTACCTACGAGCAGTACTTC. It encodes CASSLVGTVTYEQYF. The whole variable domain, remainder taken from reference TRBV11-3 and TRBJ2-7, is EAGVVQSPRYKIIEKKQPVAFWCNPISGHNTLYWYLQNLGQGPELLIRYENEEAVDDSQLPKDRFSAERLKGVDSTLKIQPAELGDSAVYLCASSLVGTVTYEQYFGPGTRLTVT.

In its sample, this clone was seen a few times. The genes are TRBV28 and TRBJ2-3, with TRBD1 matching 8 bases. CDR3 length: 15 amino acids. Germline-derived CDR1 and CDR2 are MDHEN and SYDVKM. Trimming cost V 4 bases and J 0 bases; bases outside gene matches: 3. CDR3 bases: TGTGCCAGCAGTTGGGACAGGCCGAGCACAGATACGCAGTATTTT. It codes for CASSWDRPSTDTQYF.

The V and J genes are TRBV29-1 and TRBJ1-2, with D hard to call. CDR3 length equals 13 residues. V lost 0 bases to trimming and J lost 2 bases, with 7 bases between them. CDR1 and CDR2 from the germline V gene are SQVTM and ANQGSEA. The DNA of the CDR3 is TGCAGCGTTGAAGAGTTCAGGAACTATGGCTACACCTTC. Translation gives CSVEEFRNYGYTF. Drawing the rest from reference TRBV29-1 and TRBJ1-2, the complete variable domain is SAVISQKPSRDICQRGTSLTIQCQVDSQVTMMFWYRQQPGQSLTLIATANQGSEATYESGFVIDKFPISRPNLTFSTLTVSNMSPEDSSIYLCSVEEFRNYGYTFGSGTRLTVV.

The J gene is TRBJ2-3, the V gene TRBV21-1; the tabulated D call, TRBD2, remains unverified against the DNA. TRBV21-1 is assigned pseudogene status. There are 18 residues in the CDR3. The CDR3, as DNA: TGTGCCAGCAGCAAAGCTAAGCCCACCCACGCCCACCGAGATACGCAGTATTTT. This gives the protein CASSKAKPTHAHRDTQYF.